The clone carrying this T cell receptor (beta chain) was detected ten times or more. The target antigen is unknown. The data are from a study of read filtering for tumor transcriptome and immune sequencing. Study findings and constraints: Sorted CD138-negative bone marrow cells were not purified T cells. Correlation between methods rose after single-read clonotypes were removed.

This CDR3 is built from 14 residues. CDR1 and CDR2 from the germline V gene are SNHLY and FYNNEI. V gave up 5 bases and J gave up 6 bases; unmatched junction bases: 3. Molecular barcoded adaptors covering alpha/delta and beta/gamma chains were used on approximately 400 ng RNA. TCRdb recomputed calls from the reads with MiXCR, one row per CDR3 protein. This sample has roughly 24,000 distinct CDR3 sequences, with approximately 15% found just once. Sequences were obtained from a population of CD138-negative cells sorted from bone marrow. V usage is TRBV2 and J usage is TRBJ2-1; 11 positions agree with TRBD1. The clonotype was recovered from a donor over 35 with multiple myeloma. The CDR3 DNA follows: TGTGCCAGCAGTACGGGGACAGGGGGCAATGAGCAGTTCTTC. It specifies CASSTGTGGNEQFF.